The clone carrying this T cell receptor beta chain appeared a few times. The antigen remains undetermined. The data belong to a study of identical twins. Germline CDR1 and CDR2: SGHKS and YYEKEE (reference sequence). The V end lost 2 bases, the J end lost 0 bases, and 9 bases lay between the germline ends. The length of the CDR3 is 15 residues. Study results and caveats: Models predicted too little out-of-frame TCR alpha sharing in monozygotic twins.

TCRdb recomputed calls from the 5' RACE reads with MiXCR, one row per CDR3 protein. This table has roughly 250,000 distinct CDR3 sequences, about 14% appearing once. The clonotype originates from a woman under 30 in good health. V gene TRBV5-5 combines with J gene TRBJ2-1; perhaps TRBD1 as D (6 bases). The source material was memory (CD45RO+) T cells sorted from blood. CDR3 nucleotide sequence: TGTGCCAGCAGCTTAATGACAGGCTCCTACAATGAGCAGTTCTTC. Translated, it gives CASSLMTGSYNEQFF.